Sequencing of this TCR beta chain was carried out in a study of T cell repertoires in cytomegalovirus infection. At the level of the study: Epitope selection comprised recently identified HLA-C-restricted CMV epitopes and well-studied HLA-B-restricted CMV epitopes.

Study-level findings and limits: Dominating the ex vivo response were TCR beta clonotypes that were CMV-specific and HLA-C-restricted. Individuals carrying CMV plus the relevant HLA were identified by cumulative frequency of public TCR beta families.

CDR1 and CDR2 (germline): MNHEY, SMNVEV (reference sequence). This CDR3 has 16 residues. V was shortened by 7 bases and J by 2 bases, with 19 bases between the two germline ends. With regard to this clonotype: Its antigen remains unidentified.

TCRdb called the reads again in MiXCR, with one record for every CDR3 protein. The sample holds some 900,000 distinct CDR3 sequences, 32% seen once. The chain recombines TRBV27 with TRBJ2-3; D is uncertain. The source is a human donor in good health (CMV status not recorded). Some clones in this sample may be carry-over from other donors' samples. The sequenced sample was cultured CD8+ T cells from PBMCs, obtained from culture after CMV antigen stimulation. CDR3 DNA: TGTGCCAGCAACAAGGTCCCGGAAAAGAACACAGATACGCAGTATTTT. It encodes CASNKVPEKNTDTQYF.